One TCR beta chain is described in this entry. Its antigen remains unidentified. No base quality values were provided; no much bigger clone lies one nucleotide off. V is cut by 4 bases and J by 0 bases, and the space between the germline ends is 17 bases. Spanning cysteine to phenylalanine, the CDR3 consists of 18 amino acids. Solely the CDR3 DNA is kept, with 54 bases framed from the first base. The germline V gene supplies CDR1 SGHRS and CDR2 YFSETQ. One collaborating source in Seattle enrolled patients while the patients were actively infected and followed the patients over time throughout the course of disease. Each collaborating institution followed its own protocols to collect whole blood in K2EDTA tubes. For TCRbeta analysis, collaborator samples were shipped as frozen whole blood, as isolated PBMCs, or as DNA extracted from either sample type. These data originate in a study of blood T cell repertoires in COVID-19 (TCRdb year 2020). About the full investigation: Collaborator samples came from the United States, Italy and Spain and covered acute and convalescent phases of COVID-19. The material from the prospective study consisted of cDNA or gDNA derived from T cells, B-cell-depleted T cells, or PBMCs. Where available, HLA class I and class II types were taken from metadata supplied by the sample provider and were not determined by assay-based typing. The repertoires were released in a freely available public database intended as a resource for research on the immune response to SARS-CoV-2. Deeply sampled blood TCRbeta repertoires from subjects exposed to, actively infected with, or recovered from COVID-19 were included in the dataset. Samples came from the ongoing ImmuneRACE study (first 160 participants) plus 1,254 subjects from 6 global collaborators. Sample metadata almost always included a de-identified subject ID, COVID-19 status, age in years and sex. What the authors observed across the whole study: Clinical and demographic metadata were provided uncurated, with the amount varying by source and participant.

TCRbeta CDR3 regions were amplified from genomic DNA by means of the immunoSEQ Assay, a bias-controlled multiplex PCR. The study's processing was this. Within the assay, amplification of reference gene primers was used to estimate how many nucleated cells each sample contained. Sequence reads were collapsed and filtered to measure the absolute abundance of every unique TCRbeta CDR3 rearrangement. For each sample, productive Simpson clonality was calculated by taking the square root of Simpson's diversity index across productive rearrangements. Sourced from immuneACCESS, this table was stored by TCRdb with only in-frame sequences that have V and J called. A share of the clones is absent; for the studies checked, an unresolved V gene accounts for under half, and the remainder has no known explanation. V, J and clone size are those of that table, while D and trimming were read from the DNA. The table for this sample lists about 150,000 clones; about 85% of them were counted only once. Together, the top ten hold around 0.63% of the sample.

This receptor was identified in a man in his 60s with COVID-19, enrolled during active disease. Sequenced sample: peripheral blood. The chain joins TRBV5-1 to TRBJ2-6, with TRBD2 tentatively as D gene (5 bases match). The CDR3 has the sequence CASSPPPGTNSGANVLTF. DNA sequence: TGCGCCAGCAGCCCCCCCCCGGGAACCAACTCTGGGGCCAACGTCCTGACTTTC.